This T cell receptor beta chain was documented in a study of cytomegalovirus exposure and HLA in healthy donors. The donors were part of the validation cohort of 120 subjects. That cohort was separate from the first cohort, which comprised 700 or so subjects. This CDR3 spans 16 amino acids. The V gene lost 0 bases and the J gene lost 0 bases, with 9 bases spanning the gap. Germline loops: CDR1 MNHEY, CDR2 SMNVEV (reference sequence). Measured with immunoSEQ multiplex PCR; TCRdb has only the in-frame clones, and not every one. The sample lists roughly 120,000 clones; roughly 88% were seen once. The clonotype originates from a young man in good health and CMV-seronegative. The chain has TRBV27 and TRBJ2-1, with D unresolved. Source material: PBMCs. CDR3: CASSLSRVSSYNEQFF. The CDR3 DNA is TGTGCCAGCAGTTTATCTCGCGTTAGCTCCTACAATGAGCAGTTCTTC.